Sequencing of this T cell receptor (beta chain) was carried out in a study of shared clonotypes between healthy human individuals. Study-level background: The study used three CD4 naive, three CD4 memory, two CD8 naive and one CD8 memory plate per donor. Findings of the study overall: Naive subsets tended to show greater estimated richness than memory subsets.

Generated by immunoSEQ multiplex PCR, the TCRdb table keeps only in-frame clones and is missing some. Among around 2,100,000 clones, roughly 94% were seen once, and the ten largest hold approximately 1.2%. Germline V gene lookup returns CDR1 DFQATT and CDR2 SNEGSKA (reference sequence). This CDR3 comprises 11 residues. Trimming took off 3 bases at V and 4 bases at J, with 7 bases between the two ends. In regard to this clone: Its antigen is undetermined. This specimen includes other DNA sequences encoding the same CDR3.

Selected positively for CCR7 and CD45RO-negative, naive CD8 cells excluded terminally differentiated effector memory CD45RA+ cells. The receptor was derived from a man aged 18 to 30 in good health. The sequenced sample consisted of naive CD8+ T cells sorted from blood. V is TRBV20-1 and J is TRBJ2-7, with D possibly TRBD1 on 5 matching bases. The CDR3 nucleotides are TGCAGTGCTAGTGACAGTTACGAGCAGTACTTC. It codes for CSASDSYEQYF.